These 9 T cell receptor beta chains were all obtained from the same sample, sequenced in a study of T cells expressing NK-cell markers. TCRdb re-called the 5' RACE reads and catalogs CDR3 proteins one per entry, DNA excluded. This sample contains roughly 280,000 distinct CDR3 sequences. Sequencing was carried out using blood T cells: a sorted CD56 or NKG2C T cell subset, CD4+ or CD8+ T cells, or bulk PBMC T cells (not recorded which). Receptors originate from a young man in good health.

The chain joins TRBV4-2 to TRBJ2-1; no DNA is available, so the TRBD1 call from TCRdb remains unchecked. CDR1 and CDR2 from the germline V gene are LGHNA and YNFKEQ. The CDR3 runs 14 residues. The CDR3 is CASSQTGGGNEQFF.

This chain uses TRBV5-6 with TRBJ2-1; the TRBD2 assignment by TCRdb is unverifiable without DNA. CDR1 and CDR2 (germline): SGHDT, YYEEEE. This CDR3 is built from 16 residues. The CDR3 sequence is CASREVGVSSYNEQFF. The whole variable domain, remainder taken from reference TRBV5-6 and TRBJ2-1, is DAGVTQSPTHLIKTRGQQVTLRCSPKSGHDTVSWYQQALGQGPQFIFQYYEEEERQRGNFPDRFSGHQFPNYSSELNVNALLLGDSALYLCASREVGVSSYNEQFFGPGTRLTVL.

This chain connects TRBV7-3 to TRBJ2-1. CDR1 SGHTA and CDR2 FQGTGA come from the germline V gene. The CDR3 contains 13 residues. The chain's CDR3 is CASSHEWSNEQFF.

The V call is TRBV10-3, the J call TRBJ2-2; no DNA is available, so the TRBD1 call from TCRdb remains unchecked. There are 16 residues in the CDR3. CDR1 and CDR2 (germline): ENHRY, SYGVKD. CDR3 sequence: CAIGGGRGPDTGELFF.

This chain links TRBV5-1 with TRBJ2-2; the TRBD2 assignment by TCRdb is unverifiable without DNA. Per germline, CDR1 SGHRS and CDR2 YFSETQ. CDR3 length: 15 residues. The CDR3 protein is CASSLELDNTGELFF.

CDR3 loop: CASTETARNEQFF. The V gene is TRBV27, the J gene TRBJ2-1; TCRdb selects TRBD1, and the lack of DNA leaves this call unchecked. Germline V gene lookup returns CDR1 MNHEY and CDR2 SMNVEV (reference sequence). The CDR3 extends over 13 amino acids.

The rearrangement joins TRBV20-1 to TRBJ2-5; TCRdb outputs TRBD1, but without DNA this stays unchecked. This CDR3 contains 15 residues. Looked up from germline, CDR1 is DFQATT and CDR2 is SNEGSKA (reference sequence). The CDR3 region is CSATRTGGRQETQYF.

The chain has TRBV20-1 and TRBJ2-3. This CDR3 region has 13 residues. Germline V gene sequence: CDR1 DFQATT, CDR2 SNEGSKA (reference sequence). CDR3 loop: CSARRTTLDTQYF.

The CDR3 here is CASSPRQGADTGELFF. The chain is built from TRBV18 and TRBJ2-2; the TRBD1 assignment by TCRdb is unverifiable without DNA. The CDR3 is made up of 16 amino acids. In germline, CDR1 is KGHSH, CDR2 LQKENI.